This passage covers 5 T cell receptor beta chains from one sample sequenced in a study of T cell responses to AZD1222 COVID-19 vaccine. Data came from immunoSEQ multiplex PCR; TCRdb stores just in-frame clones and leaves some out. The data show some 150,000 clones, roughly 85% seen once. The specimen was peripheral blood, collected 28 days after the second dose of the MenACWY control vaccine. The source of these receptors is an adult who received the MenACWY meningococcal vaccine as a control.

V is TRBV28 and J is TRBJ2-2; D is ambiguous. Trimming stripped 1 base from V and 1 base from J, with 7 bases between. Germline assignment: CDR1 MDHEN and CDR2 SYDVKM. The CDR3 has 15 residues. The CDR3 spells CASSLFPENTGELFF. The CDR3 DNA follows: TGTGCCAGCAGTTTATTCCCAGAGAACACCGGGGAGCTGTTTTTT. Full variable domain (remainder filled in from reference TRBV28 and TRBJ2-2): DVKVTQSSRYLVKRTGEKVFLECVQDMDHENMFWYRQDPGLGLRLIYFSYDVKMKEKGDIPEGYSVSREKKERFSLILESASTNQTSMYLCASSLFPENTGELFFGEGSRLTVL.

The rearrangement uses TRBV7-2 and TRBJ2-2; the D gene is possibly TRBD1 (5 bases). The CDR3 runs to 15 residues. Germline CDR1 reads SGHTA; CDR2 reads FQGNSA. Trimming removed 3 bases at V and 4 bases at J, with 12 bases between. Written as DNA, the CDR3 is TGTGCCAGCAGCTTTTTAGGGGCGGTCACCGGGGAGCTGTTTTTT. This encodes CASSFLGAVTGELFF.

Only a few counts were recorded for this clone. The chain recombines TRBV6-1 with TRBJ1-2, with 7 bases that match TRBD1. V lost 4 bases to trimming and J lost 4 bases; unmatched junction nucleotides: 15. The germline CDR1 and CDR2 sequences are MNHNS and SASEGT. This CDR3 is 17 amino acids long. The CDR3: CASSGTGTEPGGYGYTF. CDR3 nucleotide sequence: TGTGCCAGCAGTGGTACCGGGACAGAACCCGGGGGCTATGGCTACACCTTC.

The CDR3 DNA follows: TGTGCCAGCAGTCCCAGGGCGGACTATGGCTACACCTTC. It codes for CASSPRADYGYTF. The chain joins TRBV12-3 or TRBV12-4 to TRBJ1-2, with D possibly TRBD1 on 5 matching bases. The CDR3 spans 13 residues. Trimming stripped 5 bases from V and 3 bases from J, with 10 bases between.

V is TRBV6-5 and J is TRBJ2-5; 13 bases are shared with TRBD2. Germline trimming cut 6 bases from V and 7 bases from J; bases unmatched to any gene: 8. The CDR3 length is 15 residues. Germline values: CDR1 MNHEY, CDR2 SVGAGI. CDR3 DNA sequence: TGTGCCAGCAGAACAGGGACTAGCGGGGTGGGGACCCAGTACTTC. Its protein product is CASRTGTSGVGTQYF.